This TCR beta chain was sequenced for a study of cytomegalovirus exposure and HLA in healthy donors. Points from the study as a whole: Among TCR beta chains, those listed as cytomegalovirus-associated numbered approximately 150.

Note on this clone: Its antigen is unknown.

This CDR3 spans 14 amino acids. V lost 2 bases and J lost 10; bases outside the gene matches: 6. Looked up from germline, CDR1 is MNHEY and CDR2 is SVGAGI. Use of 60 Vbeta and 13 Jbeta primers characterized the PCR. Using immunoSEQ multiplex PCR, the repertoire was profiled, and TCRdb retains in-frame clones only, with some absent. The sample records about 150,000 clones, approximately 69% being singletons. V is TRBV6-5 and J is TRBJ1-1, with TRBD1 identical over 11 bases. This TCR was sampled from a man aged 25 to 40 in good health and CMV-seronegative. Sequenced input: PBMCs. The CDR3 reads CASSYGTGGGGAFF. The CDR3 DNA reads TGTGCCAGCAGTTACGGGACAGGGGGTGGAGGAGCTTTCTTT.